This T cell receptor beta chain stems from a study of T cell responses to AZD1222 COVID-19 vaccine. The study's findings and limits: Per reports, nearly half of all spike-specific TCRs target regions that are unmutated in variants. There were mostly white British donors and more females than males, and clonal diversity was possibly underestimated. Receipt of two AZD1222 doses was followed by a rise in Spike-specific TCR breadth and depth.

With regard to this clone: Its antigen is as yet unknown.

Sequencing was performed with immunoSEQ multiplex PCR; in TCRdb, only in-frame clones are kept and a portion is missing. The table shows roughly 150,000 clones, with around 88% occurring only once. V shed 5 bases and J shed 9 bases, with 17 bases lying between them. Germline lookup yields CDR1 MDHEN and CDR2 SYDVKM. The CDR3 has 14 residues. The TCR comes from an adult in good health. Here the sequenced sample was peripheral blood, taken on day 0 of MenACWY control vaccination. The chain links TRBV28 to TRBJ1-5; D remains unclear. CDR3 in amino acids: CASSQTHGLGPQHF. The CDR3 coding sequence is TGTGCCAGCAGTCAAACCCACGGCCTCGGGCCCCAGCATTTT.